This T cell receptor beta chain was recovered during a study of technical replicates of blood from several donors. The repertoire was sequenced with immunoSEQ multiplex PCR; TCRdb's copy has only in-frame clones and lacks some. This table has approximately 50,000 clones, 94% appearing once. Between the trimmed V and J ends, which lost 4 bases and 1 base, there was a span of 9 bases. The germline CDR1 and CDR2 sequences are SGHRS and YFSETQ. The CDR3 runs to 13 residues. The sequencing input was T cells isolated from PBMCs. This sequence joins TRBV5-1 and TRBJ2-7; D ambiguous. This TCR came from a human donor in good health. CDR3 amino acids: CASSIAFSYEQYF. CDR3 coding DNA: TGCGCCAGCAGCATAGCTTTTTCCTACGAGCAGTACTTC.